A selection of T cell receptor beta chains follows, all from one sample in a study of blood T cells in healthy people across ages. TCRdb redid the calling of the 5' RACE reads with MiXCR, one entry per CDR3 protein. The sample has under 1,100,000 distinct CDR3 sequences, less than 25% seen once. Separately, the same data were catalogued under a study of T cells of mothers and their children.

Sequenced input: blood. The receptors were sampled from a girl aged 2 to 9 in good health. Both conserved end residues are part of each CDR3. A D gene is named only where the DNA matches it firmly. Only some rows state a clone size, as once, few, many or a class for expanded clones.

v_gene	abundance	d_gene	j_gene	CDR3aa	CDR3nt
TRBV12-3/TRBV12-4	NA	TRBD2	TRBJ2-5	CASSPGLDWETQYF	TGTGCCAGCAGTCCTGGACTAGATTGGGAGACCCAGTACTTC
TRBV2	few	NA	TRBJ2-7	CASGFQGLDEQYF	TGTGCCAGCGGGTTCCAGGGACTGGACGAGCAGTACTTC
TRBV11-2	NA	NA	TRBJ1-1	CASTVEGDTEAFF	TGTGCCAGCACTGTAGAGGGGGACACTGAAGCTTTCTTT
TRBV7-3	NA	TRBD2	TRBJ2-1	CASSRGGGLANEQFF	TGTGCCAGCAGCCGCGGGGGGGGGTTGGCAAATGAGCAGTTCTTC
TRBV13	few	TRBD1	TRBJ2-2	CASSLNRGLGELFF	TGTGCCAGCAGCTTGAACAGGGGGCTCGGGGAGCTGTTTTTT
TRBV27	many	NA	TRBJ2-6	CASSWGVRSSGANVLTF	TGTGCCAGCAGTTGGGGGGTCCGAAGCTCTGGGGCCAACGTCCTGACTTTC
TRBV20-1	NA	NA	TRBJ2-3	CSARETTFSTDTQYF	TGCAGTGCTAGAGAGACTACCTTTAGCACAGATACGCAGTATTTT
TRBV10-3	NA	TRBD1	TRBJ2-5	CATAPGQGETQYF	TGTGCCACCGCTCCAGGACAGGGCGAGACCCAGTACTTC
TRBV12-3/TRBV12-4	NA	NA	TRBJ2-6	CATRIGGPSSGANVLTF	TGTGCCACACGTATAGGAGGTCCGAGCTCTGGGGCCAACGTCCTGACTTTC
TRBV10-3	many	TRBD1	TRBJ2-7	CAISTGDEQYF	TGTGCCATCAGTACAGGGGACGAGCAGTACTTC
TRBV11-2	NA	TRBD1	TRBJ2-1	CASGGQAWNEQFF	TGTGCCAGCGGAGGACAGGCGTGGAATGAGCAGTTCTTC
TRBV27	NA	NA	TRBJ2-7	CASSIGAGREQYF	TGTGCCAGCAGTATAGGGGCTGGTCGCGAGCAGTACTTC
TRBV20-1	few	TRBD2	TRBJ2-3	CSASAGGADTQYF	TGCAGTGCTAGTGCTGGGGGGGCAGATACGCAGTATTTT
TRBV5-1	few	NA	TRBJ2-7	CASSTRGSDEQYF	TGCGCCAGCAGCACCAGGGGATCCGACGAGCAGTACTTC
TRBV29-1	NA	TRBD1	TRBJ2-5	CSAETGEVQETQYF	TGCAGCGCCGAGACAGGGGAGGTCCAAGAGACCCAGTACTTC
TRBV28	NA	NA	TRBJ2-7	CASSNTGTYEQYF	TGTGCCAGCAGTAATACAGGTACCTACGAGCAGTACTTC
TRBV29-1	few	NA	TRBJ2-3	CSVEDTRGYTDTQYF	TGCAGCGTTGAAGATACGCGGGGATACACAGATACGCAGTATTTT
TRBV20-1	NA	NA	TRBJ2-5	CSARPNPGEGGQETQYF	TGCAGTGCTAGACCAAATCCAGGGGAGGGGGGCCAAGAGACCCAGTACTTC
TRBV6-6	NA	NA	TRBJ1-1	CASCMTENTEAFF	TGTGCCAGCTGTATGACAGAAAACACTGAAGCTTTCTTT
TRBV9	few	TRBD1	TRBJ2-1	CASSVAGTGRNEQFF	TGTGCCAGCAGCGTAGCCGGGACAGGGAGGAATGAGCAGTTCTTC
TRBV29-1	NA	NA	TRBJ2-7	CSVERVWRGNYGQYF	TGCAGCGTTGAAAGGGTTTGGAGGGGTAACTACGGGCAGTACTTC
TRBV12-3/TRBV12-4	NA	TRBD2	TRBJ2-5	CASTLGGTSNF	TGTGCCAGCACCCTGGGGGGGACTAGCAACTTC
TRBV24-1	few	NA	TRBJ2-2	CATRGLAGELFF	TGTGCCACCAGGGGCTTGGCCGGGGAGCTGTTTTTT
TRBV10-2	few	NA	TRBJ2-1	CASGLSNEQFF	TGCGCCAGTGGACTGTCCAATGAGCAGTTCTTC
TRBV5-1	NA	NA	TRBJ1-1	CASSMDGVANTEAFF	TGCGCCAGCAGCATGGACGGCGTTGCGAACACTGAAGCTTTCTTT
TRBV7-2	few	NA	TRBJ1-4	CASSLRPGTPEKLFF	TGTGCCAGCAGCCTTCGCCCCGGGACCCCAGAAAAACTGTTTTTT
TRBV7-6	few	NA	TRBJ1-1	CASSPHGNAEAFF	TGTGCCAGCAGCCCCCACGGGAATGCTGAAGCTTTCTTT